What follows are 10 T cell receptor beta chains derived from one specimen sequenced in a study of CD8+ T cells in alopecia areata. Reverse transcription of extracted RNA yielded cDNA, which provided the sequencing template. The assay was immunoSEQ multiplex PCR, and TCRdb's table has in-frame clones only and misses some. Of 110,000 or so clones detected, approximately 51% appear once; the ten largest clones hold roughly 3.5%. Treatment meaning: oral pan-JAK inhibitor, 5-10 mg twice daily. This specimen was CD4+ T cells sorted from blood, taken at week 24, from a patient treated with tofacitinib. The source of these receptors is a human donor with alopecia areata.

This clone was counted a few times. V gene TRBV29-1 combines with J gene TRBJ1-1; TRBD1 might be the D (5 bases). The germline V gene has CDR1 SQVTM and CDR2 ANQGSEA. Trimming pared 5 bases from V and 1 base from J, leaving 14 bases between. The CDR3 covers 14 residues. CDR3 in amino acids: CSVRQKLGNTEAFF. The CDR3 nucleotides are TGCAGCGTTAGACAGAAGCTGGGGAACACTGAAGCTTTCTTT.

This clone was detected a few times. The chain has TRBV7-6 and TRBJ1-6; 9 bases line up with TRBD1. The J segment lost 3 bases and the V segment lost 1 base, leaving 1 base of the junction unmatched. This CDR3 spans 16 amino acids. Germline V gives CDR1 SGHVS, CDR2 FNYEAQ. DNA of the CDR3: TGTGCCAGCAGCTTAGGGACAGGGGTCTATAATTCACCCCTCCACTTT. This sequence encodes CASSLGTGVYNSPLHF.

The rearrangement links TRBV7-2 to TRBJ1-3; D unclear. Trimming pared 5 bases from V and 0 bases from J, leaving 8 bases between. The CDR3 covers 14 residues. CDR1 and CDR2 (germline): SGHTA, FQGNSA. The CDR3 reads CASSPRGSGNTIYF. In nucleotides, the CDR3 is TGTGCCAGCAGCCCCCGCGGCTCTGGAAACACCATATATTTT.

The gene calls are TRBV14 and TRBJ2-7; TRBD1 matches at 7 bases. The CDR3 runs to 14 residues. J was trimmed by 6 bases and V by 4 bases; bases with no gene match: 9. Germline CDR1 reads SGHDN; CDR2 reads FVKESK. In nucleotides, the CDR3 is TGTGCCAGCAGCCTTCTTGGGACAGTCACCGAGCAGTACTTC. This sequence encodes CASSLLGTVTEQYF. Together with reference TRBV14 and TRBJ2-7, the CDR3 gives the full variable domain: EAGVTQFPSHSVIEKGQTVTLRCDPISGHDNLYWYRRVMGKEIKFLLHFVKESKQDESGMPNNRFLAERTGGTYSTLKVQPAELEDSGVYFCASSLLGTVTEQYFGPGTRLTVT.

The chain couples TRBV9 to TRBJ2-2; 7 positions match TRBD1. The CDR3 sequence is 14 residues long. Losses at the gene ends were 3 bases for V and 1 base for J; bases not matched to a gene: 0. From germline, CDR1 is SGDLS and CDR2 YYNGEE. CDR3 DNA sequence: TGTGCCAGCAGCGGGACAGGGAACACCGGGGAGCTGTTTTTT. Translating gives CASSGTGNTGELFF. Looking up the rest from reference TRBV9 and TRBJ2-2 gives the full variable domain: DSGVTQTPKHLITATGQRVTLRCSPRSGDLSVYWYQQSLDQGLQFLIQYYNGEERAKGNILERFSAQQFPDLHSELNLSSLELGDSALYFCASSGTGNTGELFFGEGSRLTVL.

This clone was seen a handful of times. The J gene is TRBJ2-3, the V gene TRBV29-1; TRBD1 matches at 7 bases. V dropped 6 bases and J dropped 5; count of bases not matched to a gene: 8. This CDR3 is 13 amino acids long. Germline CDR1 reads SQVTM; CDR2 reads ANQGSEA. The CDR3 DNA reads as TGCAGCGTATTTACAGGGGCCAGAGATACGCAGTATTTT. Amino acids: CSVFTGARDTQYF.

This clone showed up just once. The V and J genes are TRBV7-3 and TRBJ2-2, with D tentatively TRBD2 (5 bases). Trimming took 5 bases from V and 4 from J, leaving 11 bases between them. CDR3 size: 14 residues. CDR1 SGHTA and CDR2 FQGTGA come from the germline V gene. The chain's CDR3 is CASSPGSLTGELFF. The CDR3 nucleotides read TGTGCCAGCAGCCCGGGAAGCCTCACCGGGGAGCTGTTTTTT.

Of note for this clone: The sample contains more than one DNA sequence encoding this CDR3. The chain links TRBV29-1 to TRBJ1-5, with D unresolved. Germline CDR1 and CDR2: SQVTM and ANQGSEA. The CDR3 is 13 residues long. V lost 3 bases to trimming and J lost 0 bases, with 6 bases between them. CDR3 DNA sequence: TGCAGCGTTGAGGAGAATAGCAATCAGCCCCAGCATTTT. Its translation is CSVEENSNQPQHF.

Here the CDR3 reads CASSYSGYSGANVLTF. DNA of the CDR3: TGTGCCAGCAGTTACTCTGGGTACTCTGGGGCCAACGTCCTGACTTTC. The chain combines TRBV6-5 with TRBJ2-6; D unclear. Per germline, CDR1 MNHEY and CDR2 SVGAGI. With 0 bases removed from V and 0 bases from J, the gap between germline ends came to 6 bases. The CDR3 spans 16 residues.

This clone appeared a few times. J is TRBJ2-5 and V is TRBV7-9; a weak D match, TRBD1 (6 bases). V was clipped by 6 bases and J by 3 bases, with 14 bases between them. The CDR3 has 14 amino acids. Germline lookup yields CDR1 SEHNR and CDR2 FQNEAQ (reference sequence). The CDR3 DNA sequence: TGTGCCAGCAGTCCTGGACAGCCAGAAGAGACCCAGTACTTC. It codes for CASSPGQPEETQYF.